This TCR beta chain was recovered during a study of cytomegalovirus exposure and HLA in healthy donors. The study ran its PCR with 60 Vbeta and 13 Jbeta primers. The table came from immunoSEQ multiplex PCR; TCRdb's copy has only in-frame clones and leaves some out. The sample data list around 50,000 clones. All the people who gave samples were healthy bone marrow donors. About this clone itself: Its antigen is undetermined.

Overall study results and limits: Confirmation in vitro established that a few CMV-associated chains were specific for CMV antigens. Presence/absence analyses assumed roughly uniform sequencing depth across donors.

The length of the CDR3 is 15 residues. The V end was cut by 2 bases, the J end by 5 bases, with 15 bases between. Per the germline V gene, CDR1 is SGHDN and CDR2 is FVKESK. The sequenced sample was PBMCs. The clonotype was recovered from a female donor in good health and CMV-seronegative. V is TRBV14 and J is TRBJ2-5, with D possibly matching TRBD2 (5 bases). The CDR3 reads CASSQPAWGVETQYF. The DNA of the CDR3 is TGTGCCAGCAGCCAACCGGCTTGGGGAGTTGAGACCCAGTACTTC. The full variable domain, with the rest looked up from reference TRBV14 and TRBJ2-5, is EAGVTQFPSHSVIEKGQTVTLRCDPISGHDNLYWYRRVMGKEIKFLLHFVKESKQDESGMPNNRFLAERTGGTYSTLKVQPAELEDSGVYFCASSQPAWGVETQYFGPGTRLLVL.